Listed below are T cell receptor beta chains from one sample, sequenced in a study of blood T cells in healthy people across ages. TCRdb ran MiXCR on the 5' RACE reads and lists one entry per CDR3 protein. The sample carries around 1.1 million distinct CDR3 sequences, roughly two fifths recorded once. The sequencing sample was made of blood. The source of these receptors is a man aged 18-30 years in good health. The CDR3 runs from the conserved cysteine through the conserved F or W. The D gene is left open where the match is weak. The size of a clone is reported for some rows only, either as once, few or many, or as a class for expanded clones.

J gene | V gene | clone size | D gene | CDR3 length | CDR3 DNA | CDR3 protein
TRBJ1-2 | TRBV5-1 | - | - | 13 | TGCGCCAGCGCGGAAGAGGGCAGAAGGGGCTACACCTTC | CASAEEGRRGYTF
TRBJ1-2 | TRBV6-5 | - | TRBD1 | 18 | TGTGCCAGCATTAGGGGGCCGGAGGCAGCCGACGCTAACTATGGCTACACCTTC | CASIRGPEAADANYGYTF
TRBJ2-5 | TRBV3-1 | few | TRBD2 | 17 | TGTGCCAGCAGCCAAGATCTACTAGCGGGGGGCCAAGAGACCCAGTACTTC | CASSQDLLAGGQETQYF
TRBJ1-1 | TRBV7-3 | - | - | 14 | TGTGCCAGCAGCTTATTAATAGGGGGGGCTGAAGCTTTCTTT | CASSLLIGGAEAFF
TRBJ2-3 | TRBV29-1 | many | - | 14 | TGCAGCGTTTCCTACCAGGGTGGAGCAGATACGCAGTATTTT | CSVSYQGGADTQYF
TRBJ2-3 | TRBV6-6 | few | TRBD2 | 15 | TGTGCCAGTCGGACTAGCGGGGGGGCCACAGATACGCAGTATTTT | CASRTSGGATDTQYF
TRBJ2-1 | TRBV30 | - | TRBD1 | 15 | TGTGCCTGGAGTGTACTTGGGACAGGGGAGGTTGAGCAGTTCTTC | CAWSVLGTGEVEQFF
TRBJ2-1 | TRBV20-1 | - | TRBD2 | 16 | TGCAGTGCTAGAGAAGGGGGACTAGCGCCCCTCAATGAGCAGTTCTTC | CSAREGGLAPLNEQFF
TRBJ2-3 | TRBV9 | - | - | 15 | TGTGCCAGCAGCGCGCGACCCATTTCCACAGATACGCAGTATTTT | CASSARPISTDTQYF
TRBJ2-1 | TRBV28 | few | - | 15 | TGTGCCAGCAGTTTGCCGGGGGTAAAGTCCAATGAGCAGTTCTTC | CASSLPGVKSNEQFF
TRBJ1-1 | TRBV12-3/TRBV12-4 | few | TRBD1 | 13 | TGTGCCAGCAGTCAAACGGACAGGAGAGAAGCTTTCTTT | CASSQTDRREAFF
TRBJ1-2 | TRBV27 | - | - | 13 | TGTGCCAGCAGTTTAGGTTCCAGGGGCACCCCCACCTTC | CASSLGSRGTPTF
TRBJ2-5 | TRBV7-9 | - | - | 14 | TGTGCCAGCAGCCCGACTTCAGGGGTGGAGGAGCAGTACTTC | CASSPTSGVEEQYF
TRBJ2-4 | TRBV4-3 | - | - | 17 | TGCGCCAGCAGCCAAACTATGCAGGGGGGTCTAGTGAACATTCAGTACTTC | CASSQTMQGGLVNIQYF
TRBJ2-7 | TRBV11-2 | few | - | 15 | TGTGCCAGCAGCCCGATTGGGGGTGTCTCCTACGAGCAGTACTTC | CASSPIGGVSYEQYF
TRBJ2-1 | TRBV30 | once | TRBD2 | 15 | TGTGCCTGGAGTCTCGCTGGGACTAATTCCCTTGAGCAGTTCTTC | CAWSLAGTNSLEQFF
TRBJ2-7 | TRBV25-1 | - | - | 16 | TGTGCCAGCAGTGTGGACAGAGCGGGGCGCTACAATGAGCAGTACTTC | CASSVDRAGRYNEQYF
TRBJ2-1 | TRBV10-3 | many | - | 18 | TGTGCCATCAGTGATATAGTGCAGGGTGATCGATCCTACAATGAGCAGTTCTTC | CAISDIVQGDRSYNEQFF
TRBJ1-6 | TRBV7-2 | - | TRBD1 | 15 | TGTGCCAGCAGCTACCCGGGACAGTATAATTCACCCCTCCACTTT | CASSYPGQYNSPLHF
TRBJ1-4 | TRBV9 | few | - | 15 | TGTGCCAGCAGCGTAAGGGGGGCGAATTATGAAAAACTGTTTTTT | CASSVRGANYEKLFF
TRBJ2-2 | TRBV7-2 | - | - | 12 | TGTGCCAGCAGCTGGGGCCCCGGGGAGCTGTTTTTT | CASSWGPGELFF
TRBJ2-2 | TRBV6-6 | - | - | 15 | TGTGCCAGCAGTCCGGGGGGCGCGGACACCGGGGAGCTGTTTTTT | CASSPGGADTGELFF
TRBJ2-1 | TRBV2 | - | TRBD2 | 17 | TGTGCCAGCCGTTCTACGGGAGGGGAGTTGAACTACAATGAGCAGTTCTTC | CASRSTGGELNYNEQFF
TRBJ2-7 | TRBV9 | - | - | 15 | TGTGCCAGCAGCGTATTGGACGATCACTCCTACGAGCAGTACTTC | CASSVLDDHSYEQYF
TRBJ2-5 | TRBV29-1 | - | - | 15 | TGCAGCGTCACCAAACTAGACAGGTGGGCAGAGACCCAGTACTTC | CSVTKLDRWAETQYF
TRBJ2-1 | TRBV27 | once | - | 14 | TGTGCCAACACATTTGGGGGAGCCTACAATGAGCAGTTCTTC | CANTFGGAYNEQFF
TRBJ2-7 | TRBV10-3 | - | - | 17 | TGTGCCATCAGAAACCGGGACGGAGATGTACTAGCCTACGAGCAGTACTTC | CAIRNRDGDVLAYEQYF
TRBJ2-3 | TRBV2 | - | - | 14 | TGTGCCAGCAGTGCGGGGTTATGGACAGATACGCAGTATTTT | CASSAGLWTDTQYF
TRBJ2-7 | TRBV20-1 | - | TRBD1 | 15 | TGCAGTGCTAGCTCCCGGGACAGAAGCTCCTACGAGCAGTACTTC | CSASSRDRSSYEQYF
TRBJ1-2 | TRBV29-1 | - | TRBD1 | 13 | TGCAGCGTTGAGCCCGGACAGGGGACTGGCTACACCTTC | CSVEPGQGTGYTF
TRBJ2-3 | TRBV20-1 | many | - | 14 | TGCAGTGCTAGAGATTTATACACAACAGATACGCAGTATTTT | CSARDLYTTDTQYF
TRBJ2-2 | TRBV7-9 | - | - | 16 | TGTGCCAGCAGCTATACAGGTTCCGCGAACACCGGGGAGCTGTTTTTT | CASSYTGSANTGELFF
TRBJ2-6 | TRBV4-3 | many | TRBD1 | 18 | TGCGCCAGCAGCGTCGACAGGGCCATTTTCTCTGGGGCCAACGTCCTGACTTTC | CASSVDRAIFSGANVLTF
TRBJ1-6 | TRBV3-1 | - | - | 15 | TGTGCCAGCAGCCAAGAAGCCACCTCGGGTTCACCCTTCCACTTT | CASSQEATSGSPFHF
TRBJ1-1 | TRBV7-6 | - | - | 14 | TGTGCCAGCACTAACGCGGCGGGAGACACTGAAGCTTTCTTT | CASTNAAGDTEAFF
TRBJ1-1 | TRBV20-1 | - | TRBD1 | 13 | TGCAGTGCTGCGGACACCGGGACAGGGTATGCTTTCTTT | CSAADTGTGYAFF
TRBJ2-1 | TRBV4-2 | once | - | 14 | TGTGCCAGCAGCCAGTCTAGCAGGTACAATGAGCAGTTCTTC | CASSQSSRYNEQFF
TRBJ2-2 | TRBV27 | few | - | 16 | TGTGCCAGCAGTTTCGGTTCAGGCCTGAACACCGGGGAGCTGTTTTTT | CASSFGSGLNTGELFF
TRBJ2-7 | TRBV6-2/TRBV6-3 | - | TRBD1 | 17 | TGTGCCAGCAGTCCCCCTCGAGGGACAGGGGATTACAATGAGCAGTACTTC | CASSPPRGTGDYNEQYF
TRBJ2-3 | TRBV9 | many | TRBD2 | 15 | TGTGCCAGCAGCGCGACTAGCGGAGACACAGATACGCAGTATTTT | CASSATSGDTDTQYF
TRBJ2-7 | TRBV12-3/TRBV12-4 | many | - | 13 | TGTGCCAGCAGTTTCGGACAGTCCTACGAGCAGTACTTC | CASSFGQSYEQYF
TRBJ2-3 | TRBV6-4 | few | - | 13 | TGTGCCACCTCGACAGAGGGTGGAGATACGCAGTATTTT | CATSTEGGDTQYF
TRBJ2-1 | TRBV21-1 | few | - | 16 | TGTGCCAGCAGCAAACGTGGGACGAGCTCCTACAATGAGCAGTTCTTC | CASSKRGTSSYNEQFF
TRBJ2-3 | TRBV29-1 | - | - | 13 | TGCAGTATATCGCCAGGCTCCACAGATACGCAGTATTTT | CSISPGSTDTQYF
TRBJ1-5 | TRBV5-8 | - | TRBD1 | 17 | TGTGCCAGCAGCGTATACAGGGGGCCAGGGAAGAATCAGCCCCAGCATTTT | CASSVYRGPGKNQPQHF
TRBJ2-2 | TRBV10-3 | - | - | 14 | TGTGCCATCACGGGACAAGGAGGCACCGGGGAGCTGTTTTTT | CAITGQGGTGELFF